Shown below are 29 T cell receptor beta chains from a single sample sequenced in a study of CD8 T cells in Susac syndrome. With random hexamers, roughly 0.45 to 1 ug RNA was reverse transcribed. TCRdb ran MiXCR on the immunoSEQ multiplex PCR reads and lists one entry per CDR3 protein. The sample has under 300,000 distinct CDR3 sequences; almost 97% are singletons. The sample taken for sequencing was CD4+ T cells from PBMCs. These receptors were obtained from a human donor with Susac syndrome.

The chain joins TRBV12-3 or TRBV12-4 to TRBJ1-1, with D perhaps matching TRBD1 (5 bases). Trimming shortened V by 7 bases and J by 1 base, and 16 bases separated the two germline ends. The CDR3 extends over 15 amino acids. The CDR3 is CASTLGGAENTEAFF. In DNA, the CDR3 is TGTGCCAGCACCCTAGGCGGGGCTGAGAACACTGAAGCTTTCTTT.

The chain recombines TRBV9 with TRBJ1-1, with a tentative D call TRBD1 (5 bases). CDR3 length equals 11 residues. Germline lookup yields CDR1 SGDLS and CDR2 YYNGEE. With 7 bases removed from V and 6 bases from J, the gap between germline ends came to 10 bases. CDR3 in DNA: TGTGCCAGCGGGGCGTTCGCTGAAGCTTTCTTT. This sequence encodes CASGAFAEAFF.

The chain has TRBV20-1 and TRBJ1-5; a weak D match, TRBD1 (5 bases). The CDR3 has 14 residues. From germline, CDR1 is DFQATT and CDR2 SNEGSKA (reference sequence). V lost 6 bases and J lost 7, with 19 bases in between. CDR3 amino acids: CSARTMGVDQPQHF. The CDR3 nucleotides are TGCAGTGCCAGAACTATGGGGGTGGACCAGCCCCAGCATTTT.

This clonotype was detected only once. The V and J genes are TRBV6-5 and TRBJ2-3; D perhaps matches TRBD2 (6 bases). Trimming stripped 6 bases from V and 3 bases from J, with 13 bases between. Germline CDR1 and CDR2: MNHEY and SVGAGI. This CDR3 has 14 residues. The CDR3: CASSEPGRTDTQYF. The CDR3 nucleotides are TGTGCCAGCAGCGAACCTGGGAGGACAGATACGCAGTATTTT.

The chain combines TRBV20-1 with TRBJ2-3; 12 bases map to TRBD2. CDR1 is DFQATT, CDR2 SNEGSKA, per germline (reference sequence). CDR3 size: 15 residues. Trimming removed 4 bases from V and 6 bases from J; junction bases left unmatched: 8. Here the CDR3 DNA reads TGCAGTGCTACAAAGACTAGCGGGAGATCCGATACGCAGTATTTT. It encodes CSATKTSGRSDTQYF.

The chain couples TRBV20-1 to TRBJ2-2; weak D call: TRBD2 (6 bases). Germline loops: CDR1 DFQATT, CDR2 SNEGSKA (reference sequence). CDR3 length: 15 amino acids. V was trimmed by 5 bases and J by 0 bases, leaving 13 bases between them. The CDR3, as DNA: TGCAGTGCTCATAGCGGCGACCCGAACACCGGGGAGCTGTTTTTT. Translated, it gives CSAHSGDPNTGELFF.

This chain joins TRBV9 and TRBJ2-3, with 15 bases identical to TRBD2. Losses at the gene ends were 4 bases for V and 6 bases for J; bases not matched to a gene: 9. Germline V gene lookup returns CDR1 SGDLS and CDR2 YYNGEE. The CDR3 is 17 amino acids. Here the CDR3 DNA reads TGTGCCAGCAGCCCAAGGACTAGCGGGAGGGAACGGGATACGCAGTATTTT. Translated: CASSPRTSGRERDTQYF.

In the case of this clonotype: The junction shows a germline mismatch at one end, possibly a read error. The V call is TRBV20-1, the J call TRBJ1-1, with D maybe TRBD1 (6 bases). This CDR3 is 13 amino acids long. Looked up from germline, CDR1 is DFQATT and CDR2 is SNEGSKA (reference sequence). Here the CDR3 reads CSARWGLKTEAFF. CDR3 nucleotides: TGCAGTGCCAGGTGGGGGCTGAAGACTGAAGCTTTCTTT.

V usage is TRBV7-9 and J usage is TRBJ1-1, with D unclear. V shed 6 bases and J shed 6 bases, with 11 bases lying between them. The CDR3 runs 12 residues. Per the germline V gene, CDR1 is SEHNR and CDR2 is FQNEAQ (reference sequence). CDR3 loop: CASSSGGSEAFF. CDR3 nucleotides: TGTGCCAGCAGTTCTGGTGGGTCTGAAGCTTTCTTT. The full variable domain, its missing parts supplied by reference TRBV7-9 and TRBJ1-1, is DTGVSQNPRHKITKRGQNVTFRCDPISEHNRLYWYRQTLGQGPEFLTYFQNEAQLEKSRLLSDRFSAERPKGSFSTLEIQRTEQGDSAMYLCASSSGGSEAFFGQGTRLTVV.

This sequence joins TRBV6-5 and TRBJ2-7; D ambiguous. V dropped 9 bases and J dropped 2 bases, with 17 bases sitting between them. CDR1 and CDR2 from the germline V gene are MNHEY and SVGAGI. The CDR3 spans 14 residues. CDR3 DNA: TGTGCCAGTATGCCCCTTCTGCAGACCTACGAGCAGTACTTC. Protein sequence: CASMPLLQTYEQYF.

The genes are TRBV29-1 and TRBJ2-3; TRBD1 is a possible D gene (5 bases). The CDR3 sequence is 13 residues long. The ends were cut back, 7 bases at V and 0 bases at J, with 11 bases in the middle. The germline CDR1 and CDR2 sequences are SQVTM and ANQGSEA. As DNA, the CDR3 is TGCAGCGCCCACAGGCGAAGCACAGATACGCAGTATTTT. This translates into CSAHRRSTDTQYF.

The gene calls are TRBV4-2 and TRBJ2-2; 7 bases line up with TRBD2. J gave up 3 bases and V 5 bases, and 6 bases lay outside the gene matches. This CDR3 has 15 residues. Germline CDR1 and CDR2: LGHNA and YNFKEQ. The CDR3, as DNA: TGTGCCAGCAGCGCGCGGGACTACGACACCGGGGAGCTGTTTTTT. Its protein is CASSARDYDTGELFF.

The genes are TRBV7-2 and TRBJ2-3, with TRBD2 identical over 12 bases. The V segment lost 5 bases and the J segment 6 bases; nucleotides outside the gene matches: 6. The germline gives CDR1 SGHTA, CDR2 FQGNSA. The CDR3 length is 15 residues. The CDR3 bases are TGTGCCAGCAGCCGACTAGCGGGAGCGACGGATACGCAGTATTTT. It is translated as CASSRLAGATDTQYF. Looking up the rest from reference TRBV7-2 and TRBJ2-3 gives the full variable domain: GAGVSQSPSNKVTEKGKDVELRCDPISGHTALYWYRQSLGQGLEFLIYFQGNSAPDKSGLPSDRFSAERTGGSVSTLTIQRTQQEDSAVYLCASSRLAGATDTQYFGPGTRLTVL.

The chain uses TRBV12-3 or TRBV12-4 and TRBJ1-5, with 7 nucleotides matching TRBD1. The CDR3 loop spans 14 amino acids. V was clipped by 6 bases and J by 7 bases; unmatched bases: 9. CDR3 amino acids: CASRYRGREQPQHF. The CDR3 DNA reads TGTGCCAGCAGATACAGGGGAAGAGAGCAGCCCCAGCATTTT.

The chain joins TRBV29-1 to TRBJ2-5; TRBD2 might be the D (5 bases). CDR1 and CDR2 (germline): SQVTM, ANQGSEA. Between the trimmed V and J ends, which lost 7 bases and 7 bases, there was a span of 13 bases. The CDR3 is made up of 11 amino acids. In nucleotides, the CDR3 is TGCAGCGCGAAACTCCGGGGGACCCAGTACTTC. Amino acid sequence: CSAKLRGTQYF.

The genes are TRBV3-1 and TRBJ2-3; unclear D gene. V lost 0 bases, J lost 2 bases, and 9 bases lay in between. Germline CDR1 is LGHDT and CDR2 is YNNKEL (reference sequence). This CDR3 has 15 residues. Written as DNA, the CDR3 is TGTGCCAGCAGCCAAGATGCTTTCCCCACAGATACGCAGTATTTT. Translation: CASSQDAFPTDTQYF.

This chain links TRBV30 with TRBJ1-2; D is uncertain. The CDR3 loop spans 13 amino acids. Germline V gene data show CDR1 as GTSNPN and CDR2 as SVGIG (reference sequence). The ends were cut back, 3 bases at V and 1 base at J, with 9 bases in the middle. The CDR3 loop reads CAWSEQNNYGYTF. CDR3 sequence (DNA): TGTGCCTGGAGCGAACAGAATAACTATGGCTACACCTTC.

The chain is built from TRBV5-1 and TRBJ1-2; TRBD1 is a possible D gene (5 bases). This CDR3 is built from 12 residues. Trimming took off 4 bases at V and 8 bases at J, with 12 bases between the two ends. The V gene's germline CDR1 is SGHRS and CDR2 YFSETQ. CDR3 in amino acids: CASSLFDRGYTF. CDR3 DNA: TGCGCCAGCAGCCTCTTTGACAGAGGCTACACCTTC.

In DNA form, the CDR3 reads TGCGCCAGCAGTGGGGGGCAGCCCACCGGGGAGCTGTTTTTT. As protein: CASSGGQPTGELFF. The V gene is TRBV5-1, the J gene TRBJ2-2; D is possibly TRBD1 or TRBD2 (6 bases each). Per the germline V gene, CDR1 is SGHRS and CDR2 is YFSETQ. The CDR3 contains 14 residues. The V and J ends lost 5 bases and 4 bases respectively, with 12 bases between them.

This chain connects TRBV2 to TRBJ2-3; possible D gene TRBD2, 5 bases. The V end was cut by 9 bases, the J end by 0 bases, with 13 bases between. The length of the CDR3 is 14 residues. The germline V gene has CDR1 SNHLY and CDR2 FYNNEI. As DNA, the CDR3 is TGTGCCAGTATGTTGAGGGAAAGCACAGATACGCAGTATTTT. Translated, it gives CASMLRESTDTQYF.

V gene TRBV25-1 combines with J gene TRBJ2-2; 14 bases line up with TRBD2. CDR1 is MGHDK and CDR2 is SYGVNS in the germline V gene. The CDR3 runs 16 residues. Germline trimming cut 11 bases from V and 0 bases from J; bases unmatched to any gene: 5. DNA of the CDR3: TGTGCCGGGACTAGCGGGAGAGGGGCGAACACCGGGGAGCTGTTTTTT. Amino acid sequence: CAGTSGRGANTGELFF.

This chain links TRBV18 with TRBJ1-5; D may be TRBD1 (5 bases). V was cut by 3 bases and J by 6 bases, with 9 bases left in between. The CDR3 spans 13 residues. Germline CDR1 KGHSH, CDR2 LQKENI. The CDR3 protein is CASSPTVGQPQHF. The CDR3 nucleotides read TGTGCCAGCTCACCGACAGTCGGTCAGCCCCAGCATTTT. Full variable domain (missing parts from reference TRBV18 and TRBJ1-5): NAGVMQNPRHLVRRRGQEARLRCSPMKGHSHVYWYRQLPEEGLKFMVYLQKENIIDESGMPKERFSAEFPKEGPSILRIQQVVRGDSAAYFCASSPTVGQPQHFGDGTRLSIL.

The CDR3 DNA reads TGTGCCAGCAGAGGACAGGGCCCCCCTGGCGAGCAGTACTTC. It specifies CASRGQGPPGEQYF. V usage is TRBV28 and J usage is TRBJ2-7; 8 positions agree with TRBD1. The germline gives CDR1 MDHEN, CDR2 SYDVKM. V was pared by 6 bases and J by 6 bases, with 10 bases of the junction left unmatched. CDR3 length: 14 amino acids.

In its sample, this clonotype was seen once. The rearrangement links TRBV7-9 to TRBJ2-7; D may be TRBD1 (6 bases). The germline V gene has CDR1 SEHNR and CDR2 FQNEAQ (reference sequence). This CDR3 spans 14 amino acids. The germline V and J ends were trimmed by 1 base and 6 bases, with 13 bases remaining between them. CDR3 loop: CASSLGQGFGEQYF. CDR3 DNA: TGTGCCAGCAGCTTAGGGCAGGGGTTCGGCGAGCAGTACTTC.

The chain is built from TRBV6-6 and TRBJ2-7; 9 bases agree with TRBD1. The CDR3 covers 15 residues. Germline values: CDR1 MNHNY, CDR2 SVGAGI (reference sequence). The J segment lost 3 bases and the V segment lost 3 bases, leaving 6 bases of the junction unmatched. The CDR3 coding sequence is TGTGCCAGCAGTTATCCCTCGACAGGGGGCTACGAGCAGTACTTC. As protein: CASSYPSTGGYEQYF.

This clonotype was observed a single time. This chain's CDR3 is CASSLALPGEQYF. CDR3 DNA sequence: TGTGCCAGCAGCTTAGCGCTTCCGGGCGAGCAGTACTTC. J is TRBJ2-7 and V is TRBV11-1; D not resolved. The V gene lost 0 bases and the J gene lost 6 bases, with 9 bases spanning the gap. Germline V gives CDR1 SGHAT, CDR2 FQDESV (reference sequence). The CDR3 totals 13 residues.

The chain employs TRBV29-1 and TRBJ1-2; no firm D call. CDR1 and CDR2 from the germline V gene are SQVTM and ANQGSEA. Trimming took off 3 bases at V and 4 bases at J, with 3 bases between the two ends. The CDR3 is made up of 10 amino acids. The CDR3 nucleotides read TGCAGCGTTGACCCCTATGGCTACACCTTC. Translating it yields CSVDPYGYTF.

The rearrangement links TRBV29-1 to TRBJ2-3, with TRBD2 identical over 12 bases. From germline, CDR1 is SQVTM and CDR2 ANQGSEA. The CDR3 length is 14 residues. Written as DNA, the CDR3 is TGCAGTAAGACTAGCGGGAGCTCCCCAGATACGCAGTATTTT. The encoded protein is CSKTSGSSPDTQYF.

The CDR3 DNA sequence: TGCAGTGCAGGGAGAGGGGAGTGGGCCGACAATGAGCAGTTCTTC. It is translated as CSAGRGEWADNEQFF. V and J are TRBV20-1 and TRBJ2-1, with D tentatively TRBD1 or TRBD2 (5 bases each). Trimming stripped 6 bases from V and 5 bases from J, with 20 bases between. The CDR3 totals 15 residues. CDR1 and CDR2 (germline): DFQATT, SNEGSKA (reference sequence).